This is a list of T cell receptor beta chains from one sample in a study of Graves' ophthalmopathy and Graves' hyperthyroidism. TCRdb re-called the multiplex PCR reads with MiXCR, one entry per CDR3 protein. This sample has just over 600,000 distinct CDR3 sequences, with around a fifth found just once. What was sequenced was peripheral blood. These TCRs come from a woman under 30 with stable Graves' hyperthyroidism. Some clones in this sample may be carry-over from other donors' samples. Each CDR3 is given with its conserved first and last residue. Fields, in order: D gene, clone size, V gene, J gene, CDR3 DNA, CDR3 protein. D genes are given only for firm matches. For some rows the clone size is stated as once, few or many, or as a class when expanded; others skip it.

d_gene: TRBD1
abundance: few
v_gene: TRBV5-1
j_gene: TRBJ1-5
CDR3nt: TGCGCCAGCAGCCCCACCCCAGGGGGCATTCAGCCCCAGCATTTT
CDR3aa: CASSPTPGGIQPQHF

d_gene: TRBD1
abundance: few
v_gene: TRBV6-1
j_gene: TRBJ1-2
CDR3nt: TGTGCCAGCAGGCTCATATTCGGAGGGGGCCCTCCCTATGGCTACACCTTC
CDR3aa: CASRLIFGGGPPYGYTF

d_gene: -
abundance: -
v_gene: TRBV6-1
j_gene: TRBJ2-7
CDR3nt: TGTGCCAGCGGGAAACAGGGTCAACTGTACGAGCAGTACTTC
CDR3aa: CASGKQGQLYEQYF

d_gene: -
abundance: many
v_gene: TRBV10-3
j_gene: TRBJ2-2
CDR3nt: TGTGCCGCAAAGACCCTGAACACCGGGGAGCTGTTTTTT
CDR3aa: CAAKTLNTGELFF

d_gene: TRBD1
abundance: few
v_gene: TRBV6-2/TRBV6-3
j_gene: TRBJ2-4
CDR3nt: TGTGCCAGCAGTTACTCGAGAGGGACAGGGGGCGGAGTAGCCAAAAACATTCAGTACTTC
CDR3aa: CASSYSRGTGGGVAKNIQYF

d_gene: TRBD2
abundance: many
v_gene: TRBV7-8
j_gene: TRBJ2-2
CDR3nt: TGTGCCAGCAGCCAGGCCCTAGCGGGAGTGACCGGGGAGCTGTTTTTT
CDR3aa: CASSQALAGVTGELFF

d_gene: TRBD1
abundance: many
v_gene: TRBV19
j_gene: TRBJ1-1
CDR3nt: TGTGCCAGTAGTCCCCCCTTCTTAAGACAGGGTCAAGGCACTGAAGCTTTCTTT
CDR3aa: CASSPPFLRQGQGTEAFF

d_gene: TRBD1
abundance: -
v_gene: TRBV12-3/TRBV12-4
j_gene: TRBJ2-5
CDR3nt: TGTGCCAGCTCCCCGAAACTTAGACAGGGCGGCGAGACCCAGTACTTC
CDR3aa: CASSPKLRQGGETQYF

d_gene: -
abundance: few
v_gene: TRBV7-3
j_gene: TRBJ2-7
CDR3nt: TGTGCCAGCAGCTTATGGCAGGACTCCTACGAGCAGTACTTC
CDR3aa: CASSLWQDSYEQYF

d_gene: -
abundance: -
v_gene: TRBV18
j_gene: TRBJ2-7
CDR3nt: TGTGCCAGCTCAAGTCTACAGGAGTACCACGAGCAGTACTTC
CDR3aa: CASSSLQEYHEQYF

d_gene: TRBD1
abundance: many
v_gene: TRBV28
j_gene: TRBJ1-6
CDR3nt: TGTGCCAGCAGTTCCTATGGGACAGGGAATTCACCCCTCCACTTT
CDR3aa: CASSSYGTGNSPLHF

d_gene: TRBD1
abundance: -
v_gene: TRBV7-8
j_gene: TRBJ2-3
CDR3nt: TGTGCCAGCAGCTCTGACAGGGGGGTAGATACGCAGTATTTT
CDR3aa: CASSSDRGVDTQYF

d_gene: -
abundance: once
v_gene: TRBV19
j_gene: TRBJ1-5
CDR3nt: TGTGCCAGTAGTAGTTTTAGGAATCAGCCCCAGCATTTT
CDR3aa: CASSSFRNQPQHF

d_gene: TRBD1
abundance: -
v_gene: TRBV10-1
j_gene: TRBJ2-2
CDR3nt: TGCGCCAGCTTTCGCGAAACAGGGGACACCGGGGAGCTGTTTTTT
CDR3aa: CASFRETGDTGELFF

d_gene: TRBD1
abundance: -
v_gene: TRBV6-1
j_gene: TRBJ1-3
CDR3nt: TGTGCCAGCAGGGGACAGGGGGGGGGAAACACCATATATTTT
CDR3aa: CASRGQGGGNTIYF

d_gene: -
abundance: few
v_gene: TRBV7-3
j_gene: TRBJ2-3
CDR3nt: TGTGCCAGCAGCCTCATAGGGGGTGTTGTGACAGATACGCAGTATTTT
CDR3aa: CASSLIGGVVTDTQYF

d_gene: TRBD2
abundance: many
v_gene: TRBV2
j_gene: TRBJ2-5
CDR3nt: TGTGCCAGCGGGGCTCTAGCGGCAGACCAAGAGACCCAGTACTTC
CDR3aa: CASGALAADQETQYF

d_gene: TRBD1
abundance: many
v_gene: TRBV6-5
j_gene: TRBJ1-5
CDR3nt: TGTGCCAGCAGCTCCGGGACAGGGGTGACTCAGCCCCAGCATTTT
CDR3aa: CASSSGTGVTQPQHF

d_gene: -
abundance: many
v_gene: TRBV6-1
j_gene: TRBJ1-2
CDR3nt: TGTGCCAGCAGCGAGACGCACTATGGCTACACCTTC
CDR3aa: CASSETHYGYTF

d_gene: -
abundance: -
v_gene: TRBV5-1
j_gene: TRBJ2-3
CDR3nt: TGCGCCAGCAGCTTGGCCCATCCAGGGGCAGATACGCAGTATTTT
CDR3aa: CASSLAHPGADTQYF

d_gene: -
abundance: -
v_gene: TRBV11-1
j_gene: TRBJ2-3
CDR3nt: TGTGCCAGCAGCCCGGTCCCAAAGCGCCCAGATACGCAGTATTTT
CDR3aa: CASSPVPKRPDTQYF

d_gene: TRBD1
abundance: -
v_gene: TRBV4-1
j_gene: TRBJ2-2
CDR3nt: TGCGCCAGCCAACAGGGGTTACACACCGGGGAGCTGTTTTTT
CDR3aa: CASQQGLHTGELFF

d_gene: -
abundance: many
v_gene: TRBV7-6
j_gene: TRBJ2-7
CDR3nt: TGTGCCAGCAGCTGGAAGACTAACTACGAGCAGTACTTC
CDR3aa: CASSWKTNYEQYF

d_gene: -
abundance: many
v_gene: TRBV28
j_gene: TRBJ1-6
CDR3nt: TGTGCCAGCGCTATATGGGGGGGCAGGGAAGGTAACTCACCCCTCCACTTT
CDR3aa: CASAIWGGREGNSPLHF

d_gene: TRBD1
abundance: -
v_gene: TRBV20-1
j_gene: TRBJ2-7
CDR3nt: TGCAGTGCCTCGGACAGGGCTGTATTCTCGTCCTACGAGCAGTACTTC
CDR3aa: CSASDRAVFSSYEQYF

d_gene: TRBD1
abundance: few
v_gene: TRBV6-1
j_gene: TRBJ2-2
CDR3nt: TGTGCCAGCAGGGCCGGGACAGGGGCGACCGGGGAGCTGTTTTTT
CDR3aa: CASRAGTGATGELFF

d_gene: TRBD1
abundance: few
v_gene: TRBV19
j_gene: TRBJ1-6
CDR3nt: TGTGCCACCGACCCGACAGGGGGGAATTCACCCCTCCACTTT
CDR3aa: CATDPTGGNSPLHF

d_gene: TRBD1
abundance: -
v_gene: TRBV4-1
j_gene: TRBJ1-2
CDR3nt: TGCGCCAGCAGCCACCACGGACAGGGGGCGTATGGCTACACCTTC
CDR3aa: CASSHHGQGAYGYTF

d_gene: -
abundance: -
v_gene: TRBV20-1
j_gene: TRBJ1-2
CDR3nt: TGCAGTGCCAGACCTGACAGGTGGGGCTACACCTTC
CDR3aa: CSARPDRWGYTF

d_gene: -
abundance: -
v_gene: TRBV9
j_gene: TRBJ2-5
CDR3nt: TGTGCCAGCAGCGTGTGGATACATCCCCGAGAGACCCAGTACTTC
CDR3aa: CASSVWIHPRETQYF

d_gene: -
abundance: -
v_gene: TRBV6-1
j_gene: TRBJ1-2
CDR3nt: TGTGCCAGCACCACAGGGTACGAGTTTAACTATGGCTACACCTTC
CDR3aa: CASTTGYEFNYGYTF

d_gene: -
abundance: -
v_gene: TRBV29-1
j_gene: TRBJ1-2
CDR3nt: TGCAGCGTCCCCACCTTCGACTGGGGGGCTAACTATGGCTACACCTTC
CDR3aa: CSVPTFDWGANYGYTF

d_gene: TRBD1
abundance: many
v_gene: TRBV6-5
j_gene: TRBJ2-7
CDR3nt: TGTGCCAGCAGTCTTACAGGGGGCGAAAGTTACGAGCAGTACTTC
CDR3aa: CASSLTGGESYEQYF

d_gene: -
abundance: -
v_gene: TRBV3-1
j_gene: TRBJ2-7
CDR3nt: TGTGCCAGCAGCCAAGCTGGTGAGATAGCGTACTTC
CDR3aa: CASSQAGEIAYF

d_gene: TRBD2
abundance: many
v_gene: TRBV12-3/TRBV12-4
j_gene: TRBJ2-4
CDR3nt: TGTGCCAGCAGGCCGGGACTAGTTGTAGAAAACATTAAGTACTTC
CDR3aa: CASRPGLVVENIKYF

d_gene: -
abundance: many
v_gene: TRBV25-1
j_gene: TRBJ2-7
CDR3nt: TGTGCCAGCAGCTGGCAGGCCAGCGAGCAGTACTTC
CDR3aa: CASSWQASEQYF

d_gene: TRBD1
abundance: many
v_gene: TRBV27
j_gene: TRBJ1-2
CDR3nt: TGTGCCACCCGACAGGGGAACTATGGCTACACCTTC
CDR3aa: CATRQGNYGYTF

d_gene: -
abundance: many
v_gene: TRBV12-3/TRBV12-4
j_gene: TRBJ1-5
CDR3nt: TGTGCCAGCAGTACCCGGGACCCAGCAATAGAACCCCAGCATTTT
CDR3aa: CASSTRDPAIEPQHF

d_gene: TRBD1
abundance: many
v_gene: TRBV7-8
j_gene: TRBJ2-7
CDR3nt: TGTGCCAGCAGCTACGGACAGGATGAGTACTTC
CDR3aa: CASSYGQDEYF

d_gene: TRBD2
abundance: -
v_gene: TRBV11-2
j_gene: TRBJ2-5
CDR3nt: TGTGCCAGCAGCTTAGACTGGCTAGCGGGGGACGAACAAGAGACCCAGTACTTC
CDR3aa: CASSLDWLAGDEQETQYF

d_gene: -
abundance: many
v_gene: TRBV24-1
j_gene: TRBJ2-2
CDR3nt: TGTGCCACCGGTCGTGGAGGGGACGGCACCGGGGAGCTGTTTTTT
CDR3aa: CATGRGGDGTGELFF

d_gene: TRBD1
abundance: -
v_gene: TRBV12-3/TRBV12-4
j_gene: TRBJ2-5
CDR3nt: TGTGCCAGCAGAAAGACAGGGGGGGCAGGGACCCAGTACTTC
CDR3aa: CASRKTGGAGTQYF

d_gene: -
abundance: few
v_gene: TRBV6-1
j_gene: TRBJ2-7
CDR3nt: TGTGCCAGCAGCGAGGAGGGTTCTCCGGCCTACGAGCAGTACTTC
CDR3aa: CASSEEGSPAYEQYF

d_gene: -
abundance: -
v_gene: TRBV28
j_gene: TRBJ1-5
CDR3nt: TGTGCCAGCAGTCTAACAGGTATACTCAATCAGCCTCAGCATTTT
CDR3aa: CASSLTGILNQPQHF

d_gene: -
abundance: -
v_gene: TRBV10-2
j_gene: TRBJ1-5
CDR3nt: TGCGCCAGCAGGTCTACAGTGGGCAATCAGCCCCAGCATTTT
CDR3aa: CASRSTVGNQPQHF

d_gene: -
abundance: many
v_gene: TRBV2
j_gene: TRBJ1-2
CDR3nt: TGTGCCAGCAGTGAATGGCAGATCTATGGCTACACCTTC
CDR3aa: CASSEWQIYGYTF

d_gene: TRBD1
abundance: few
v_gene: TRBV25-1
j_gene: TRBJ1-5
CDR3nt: TGTGCCAGCAGTGTATCAGGGGGCGAACAGCCCCAGCATTTT
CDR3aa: CASSVSGGEQPQHF

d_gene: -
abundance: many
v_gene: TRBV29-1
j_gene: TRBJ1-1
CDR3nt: TGCAGCGTTGAAGGGGACGGGAGGGTGAACACTGAAGCTTTCTTT
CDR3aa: CSVEGDGRVNTEAFF

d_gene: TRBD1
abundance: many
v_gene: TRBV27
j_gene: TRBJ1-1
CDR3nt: TGTGCCAGCAGTTTATCGTTTGTCACAGGGGTTAGGAACACTGAAGCTTTCTTT
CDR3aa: CASSLSFVTGVRNTEAFF

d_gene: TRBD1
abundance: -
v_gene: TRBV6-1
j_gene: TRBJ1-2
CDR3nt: TGTGCCAGCAGTGAGCCCGGGACAGGGGGCGCAGGCTACACCTTC
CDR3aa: CASSEPGTGGAGYTF

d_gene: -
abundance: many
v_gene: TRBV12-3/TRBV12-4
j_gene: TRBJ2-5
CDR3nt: TGTGCCAGCAGTAGAATTGAAGGGCGCCAAGAGACCCAGTACTTC
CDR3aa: CASSRIEGRQETQYF

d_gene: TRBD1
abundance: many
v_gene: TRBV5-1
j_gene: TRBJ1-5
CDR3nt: TGCGCCAGCAGCTTGGTCACAGGGGGCAATCAGCCCCAGCATTTT
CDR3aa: CASSLVTGGNQPQHF

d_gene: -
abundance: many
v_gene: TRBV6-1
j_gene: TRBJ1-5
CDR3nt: TGTGCCGCTTCCGAGGGGAATAGCAATCAGCCCCAGCATTTT
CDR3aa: CAASEGNSNQPQHF

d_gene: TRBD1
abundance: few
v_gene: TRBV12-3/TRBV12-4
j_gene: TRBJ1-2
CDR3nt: TGTGCCAGCAGTCCCCCCGGGGACAGCCTCTATGGCTACACCTTC
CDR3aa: CASSPPGDSLYGYTF

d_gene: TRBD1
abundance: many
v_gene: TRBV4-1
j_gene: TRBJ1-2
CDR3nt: TGCGCCAGCAGCCAGGACAGGACAACTAACTATGGCTACACCTTC
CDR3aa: CASSQDRTTNYGYTF

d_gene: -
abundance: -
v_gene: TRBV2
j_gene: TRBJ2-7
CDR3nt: TGTGCCAGCACAGGTAGTACGGTGCAGTACTTC
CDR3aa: CASTGSTVQYF

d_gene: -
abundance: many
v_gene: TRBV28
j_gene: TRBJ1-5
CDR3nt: TGTGCCAGCAGTTTATCACCAACCTCCGGGCACCAGCCCCAGCATTTT
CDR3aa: CASSLSPTSGHQPQHF

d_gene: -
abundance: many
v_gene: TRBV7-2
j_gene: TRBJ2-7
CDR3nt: TGTGCCAGCAGCTCTACTCGGGGACCCTACGAGCAGTACTTC
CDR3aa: CASSSTRGPYEQYF

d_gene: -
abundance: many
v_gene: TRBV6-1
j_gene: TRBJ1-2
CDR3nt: TGTGCCAGCAGTGAACTCAGACAGAGCTATGGCTACACCTTC
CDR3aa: CASSELRQSYGYTF

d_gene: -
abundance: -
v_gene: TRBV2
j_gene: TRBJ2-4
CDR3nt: TGTGCCAGCAGCTCCAAAAACATTCAGTACTTC
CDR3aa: CASSSKNIQYF